A single sample gave rise to the 11 T cell receptor beta chains below, sequenced in a study of blood T cell repertoires in COVID-19. Sequencing was performed with immunoSEQ multiplex PCR; in TCRdb, only in-frame clones are kept and a portion is missing. The sample comprises about 93,000 clones, 70% to 80% of which are singletons, and approximately 15% rests with the top ten. The sequencing sample was made of peripheral blood. All receptors come from a human donor in a cohort sampled during active COVID-19.

The genes are TRBV21-1 and TRBJ2-2; TRBD1, as called in the table, went unchecked against the DNA. TRBV21-1 is listed as a pseudogene. The CDR3 loop spans 19 amino acids. CDR3: CASARSRGWAPANTGELFF. The CDR3 nucleotides read TGTGCCAGCGCTCGTTCCAGGGGGTGGGCCCCGGCGAACACCGGGGAGCTGTTTTTT.

In this sample, this clone turned up a few times. The gene calls are TRBV2 and TRBJ1-3; no clear D gene. This CDR3 comprises 15 residues. From germline, CDR1 is SNHLY and CDR2 FYNNEI. Trimming removed 4 bases from V and 0 bases from J, with 10 bases in between. CDR3 amino acids: CASSGRRNSGNTIYF. As DNA, the CDR3 is TGTGCCAGCAGTGGTCGGAGGAACTCTGGAAACACCATATATTTT. The full variable domain, in which reference TRBV2 and TRBJ1-3 provide the parts outside the CDR3, is EPEVTQTPSHQVTQMGQEVILRCVPISNHLYFYWYRQILGQKVEFLVSFYNNEISEKSEIFDDQFSVERPDGSNFTLKIRSTKLEDSAMYFCASSGRRNSGNTIYFGEGSWLTVV.

This clone was detected only a few times. The rearrangement joins TRBV5-6 to TRBJ2-6; D perhaps matches TRBD2 (6 bases). V shed 2 bases and J shed 4 bases, with 16 bases lying between them. CDR1 is SGHDT, CDR2 YYEEEE, per germline. The CDR3 contains 17 residues. CDR3 loop: CASSFYMEGLGANVLTF. Here the CDR3 DNA reads TGTGCCAGCAGCTTTTACATGGAGGGGTTAGGGGCCAACGTCCTGACTTTC.

The chain couples TRBV7-9 to TRBJ1-1, with D perhaps TRBD1 (6 bases). This CDR3 comprises 15 residues. From germline, CDR1 is SEHNR and CDR2 FQNEAQ (reference sequence). The V end lost 7 bases, the J end lost 4 bases, and 19 bases lay between the germline ends. CDR3 sequence reads: CASIPDSRRGTEAFF. The CDR3 DNA is TGTGCCAGCATACCAGATAGCCGCAGGGGCACTGAAGCTTTCTTT.

This clone occurred a few times. The chain joins TRBV25-1 to TRBJ2-4; 8 positions agree with TRBD1. Losses at the gene ends were 4 bases for V and 5 bases for J; bases not matched to a gene: 7. The CDR3 is made up of 15 amino acids. The germline gives CDR1 MGHDK, CDR2 SYGVNS. The CDR3 nucleotides read TGTGCCAGCAGTGCGCCTGACAGGGGCCAAAACATTCAGTACTTC. The encoded protein is CASSAPDRGQNIQYF.

The chain carries TRBV19 and TRBJ2-7, with D tentatively TRBD2 (6 bases). Trimming pared 8 bases from V and 2 bases from J, leaving 13 bases between. The CDR3 is 13 amino acids. The germline gives CDR1 LNHDA, CDR2 SQIVND (reference sequence). CDR3 protein: CASARGGPYEQYF. CDR3 coding DNA: TGTGCCAGTGCGCGGGGTGGACCCTACGAGCAGTACTTC.

The chain uses TRBV6-5 and TRBJ1-5; no clear D. Between the trimmed V and J ends, which lost 8 bases and 2 bases, there was a span of 13 bases. CDR1 is MNHEY, CDR2 SVGAGI, per germline. The CDR3 is 14 amino acids. CDR3 in amino acids: CASAGYLGNQPQHF. CDR3 DNA sequence: TGTGCCAGCGCGGGGTACCTTGGCAATCAGCCCCAGCATTTT.

This chain uses TRBV5-4 with TRBJ2-5; no clear D gene. The CDR3 has 14 residues. Germline CDR1 SGHNT, CDR2 YYREEE (reference sequence). V shed 0 bases and J shed 1 base, with 7 bases lying between them. The CDR3 DNA sequence: TGTGCCAGCAGCTTGGGACTTCGCCAAGAGACCCAGTACTTC. Translated, it gives CASSLGLRQETQYF.

As concerns this clone: Other nucleotide sequences in the sample specify the same CDR3. The gene calls are TRBV28 and TRBJ1-2; 10 bases agree with TRBD1. There are 12 residues in the CDR3. Germline CDR1 reads MDHEN; CDR2 reads SYDVKM. The V and J ends lost 6 bases and 5 bases, in that order; junction bases with no gene match: 0. CDR3: CASRGQGYGYTF. CDR3 coding DNA: TGTGCCAGCAGGGGACAGGGGTATGGCTACACCTTC.

This clone was picked up a small number of times. This rearrangement joins TRBV6-6 to TRBJ1-6; perhaps TRBD1 as D (5 bases). Germline CDR1 MNHNY, CDR2 SVGAGI (reference sequence). Trimming removed 4 bases from V and 5 bases from J, with 6 bases in between. The CDR3 is 13 residues long. CDR3 sequence reads: CASSWGDNSPLHF. CDR3 DNA: TGTGCCAGCAGTTGGGGGGATAATTCACCCCTCCACTTT.

The V and J genes are TRBV7-8 and TRBJ2-7, with D possibly matching TRBD2 (7 bases). The CDR3 totals 15 residues. Trimming removed 1 base from V and 2 bases from J, with 12 bases in between. Germline V CDR1 and CDR2: SGHVS, FQNEAQ. The CDR3 DNA reads as TGTGCCAGCAGCTTAGAGTCGGGGGGCCCCTACGAGCAGTACTTC. The encoded protein is CASSLESGGPYEQYF. The variable domain in full, with the rest retrieved from reference TRBV7-8 and TRBJ2-7, is GAGVSQSPRYKVAKRGQDVALRCDPISGHVSLFWYQQALGQGPEFLTYFQNEAQLDKSGLPSDRFFAERPEGSVSTLKIQRTQQEDSAVYLCASSLESGGPYEQYFGPGTRLTVT.